This is a list of T cell receptor beta chains from one sample in a study of cytomegalovirus exposure and HLA in healthy donors. Data came from immunoSEQ multiplex PCR; TCRdb stores just in-frame clones and leaves some out. The data hold 150,000 to 200,000 clones, with approximately 86% observed a single time. Material for sequencing was PBMCs. These receptors came from a boy aged 2 to 9 in good health and CMV-seronegative. CDR3s include the opening cysteine and the closing phenylalanine or tryptophan.

CDR3aa,j_gene,v_gene
CASSMFFRTTGNQPQHF,TRBJ1-5,TRBV19
CASRRGADTQYF,TRBJ2-3,TRBV28
CSSSLVGSSTEAFF,TRBJ1-1,TRBV7-9
CASGQGYEQYF,.,TRBV2
CATAGSGREQYF,TRBJ2-7,TRBV19
CASSQRLAGGPTDTQYF,TRBJ2-3,TRBV5-1
CASSSGGQVKTQYF,TRBJ2-5,TRBV28
CASAGGEGYEQYF,TRBJ2-7,TRBV6-1
CASRYYSGNTIYF,TRBJ1-3,TRBV6-1
CASSLWGSGGDTGELFF,TRBJ2-2,TRBV7-9
CAGEKSDQNYEQYF,TRBJ2-7,TRBV2
CASTFGGPYEQYF,TRBJ2-7,TRBV28
CACLDRGFGYTF,TRBJ1-2,TRBV28
CASSLQGPAQPQHF,TRBJ1-5,TRBV28
CAWSVQGASWGNQPQHF,TRBJ1-5,TRBV30
CSVEGRNYGYTF,TRBJ1-2,TRBV29-1
CASSIGGTGVAEQYF,TRBJ2-7,TRBV19
CASSRGTGSSYEQYF,TRBJ2-7,TRBV7-9
CATRGQGRHTIYF,TRBJ1-3,TRBV28